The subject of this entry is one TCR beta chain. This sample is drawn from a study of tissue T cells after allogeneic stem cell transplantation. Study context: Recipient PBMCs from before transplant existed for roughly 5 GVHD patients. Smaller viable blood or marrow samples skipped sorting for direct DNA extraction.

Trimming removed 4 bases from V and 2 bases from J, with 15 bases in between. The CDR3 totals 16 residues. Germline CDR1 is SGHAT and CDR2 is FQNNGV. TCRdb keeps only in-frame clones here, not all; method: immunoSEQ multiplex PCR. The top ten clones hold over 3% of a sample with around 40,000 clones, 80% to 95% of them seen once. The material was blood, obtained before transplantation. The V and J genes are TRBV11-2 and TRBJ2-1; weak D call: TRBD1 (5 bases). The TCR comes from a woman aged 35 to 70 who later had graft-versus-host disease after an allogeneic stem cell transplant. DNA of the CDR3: TGTGCCAGCAGCTCAACAAAGGGGCCCGCCTACAATGAGCAGTTCTTC. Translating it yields CASSSTKGPAYNEQFF.